The next 3 T cell receptor beta chains were all read from a single sample in a study of T cell responses to AZD1222 COVID-19 vaccine. The table came from immunoSEQ multiplex PCR; TCRdb's copy has only in-frame clones and leaves some out. The sample yields 70,000 to 90,000 clones, about nine tenths seen once. The input for sequencing was peripheral blood, taken 28 days after the second AZD1222 dose. These receptor sequences come from an adult who received the AZD1222 COVID-19 vaccine.

The chain combines TRBV3-1 (or the pseudogene TRBV3-2) with TRBJ1-4; a weak D match, TRBD1 (5 bases). Germline loops: CDR1 LGHDT, CDR2 YNNKEL (reference sequence). V shed 3 bases and J shed 11 bases, with 10 bases lying between them. The CDR3 loop spans 12 amino acids. CDR3 sequence: CASSQQGGKLFF. CDR3 nucleotides: TGTGCCAGCAGCCAGCAGGGTGGGAAACTGTTTTTT.

The chain carries TRBV28 and TRBJ1-3; 7 nucleotides agree with TRBD1. The V and J ends lost 6 bases and 2 bases, in that order; junction bases with no gene match: 4. The CDR3 extends over 14 amino acids. Germline V gene sequence: CDR1 MDHEN, CDR2 SYDVKM. The CDR3 nucleotides are TGTGCCAGCAGCTCCGACAGGGCTGGAAACACCATATATTTT. Amino acid sequence: CASSSDRAGNTIYF.

The chain links TRBV7-8 to TRBJ1-4; D remains ambiguous. The CDR3 loop spans 14 amino acids. Looked up from germline, CDR1 is SGHVS and CDR2 is FQNEAQ. V lost 0 bases to trimming and J lost 5 bases, with 7 bases between them. CDR3 in amino acids: CASSLAWNNEKLFF. CDR3 in DNA: TGTGCCAGCAGCTTAGCCTGGAACAATGAAAAACTGTTTTTT.